One sample yielded the 26 T cell receptor beta chains listed below, sequenced in a study of CD8 T cells in ankylosing spondylitis (dated by TCRdb to 2016 to 2017). Receptor libraries were prepared by 5' RACE. The instrument was an Illumina HiSeq 2500. TCRdb reprocessing: public reads trimmed at Q25 with fastp, clones called with MiXCR, in-frame beta chains kept. Each entry is one CDR3 protein sequence, shown with its most common DNA and genes. Across this sample there are more than 100,000 distinct CDR3 sequences, with around 10% seen only once. Approximately 4% of the sample goes to the ten largest clones. The sequenced material came from blood, either unsorted or a sorted T cell fraction (not recorded which). These receptors all come from a female donor with ankylosing spondylitis or in good health (not recorded which).

This clonotype was detected only once. Compared with germline, one end of the junction differs, possibly owing to a read error. The chain couples TRBV9 to TRBJ1-2; perhaps TRBD1 as D (5 bases). This CDR3 region has 16 residues. CDR1 and CDR2 from the germline V gene are SGDLS and YYNGEE. The CDR3 DNA sequence: TGTGCCGGCAGCGTAGGGAGCGCGGGGCACTACTATGGCTACACCTTC. Translated: CAGSVGSAGHYYGYTF.

This clonotype has just a few counts. This chain connects TRBV28 to TRBJ1-1; a weak D match, TRBD1 (6 bases). V lost 7 bases, J lost 4 bases, and 13 bases lay in between. The CDR3 runs 13 residues. CDR1 and CDR2 (germline): MDHEN, SYDVKM. Here the CDR3 reads CASTHGGGTEAFF. CDR3 DNA: TGTGCCAGCACCCACGGGGGCGGCACTGAAGCTTTCTTT.

This clonotype was picked up a small number of times. The chain uses TRBV15 and TRBJ2-7, with 12 bases matching TRBD2. Trimming at V came to 3 bases and at J to 6 bases, leaving 9 bases not matched to a gene. The CDR3 is made up of 16 amino acids. CDR1 LNHNV and CDR2 YYDKDF come from the germline V gene (reference sequence). CDR3 DNA: TGTGCCACCAGCAGTTCAATGCTAGCGGGAGGGCCCGAGCAGTACTTC. As protein: CATSSSMLAGGPEQYF.

Ten or more counts support this clonotype. V gene TRBV6-1 combines with J gene TRBJ1-2; no definite D call. V lost 2 bases and J 3 bases, leaving 7 bases between the germline ends. The CDR3 extends over 13 amino acids. Germline values: CDR1 MNHNS, CDR2 SASEGT. This CDR3 reads CASSELGYYGYTF. The CDR3, as DNA: TGTGCCAGCAGTGAATTGGGTTACTATGGCTACACCTTC.

In its sample, this clonotype was seen many times. V is TRBV5-1 and J is TRBJ2-1, with a possible D match to TRBD2 (6 bases). Germline V CDR1 and CDR2: SGHRS, YFSETQ. CDR3 length: 15 amino acids. Trimming shortened V by 7 bases and J by 3 bases, and 17 bases separated the two germline ends. CDR3 DNA: TGCGCCAGCGCTACTAGCCCAGGATACTACAATGAGCAGTTCTTC. It translates to CASATSPGYYNEQFF. Filled out from reference TRBV5-1 and TRBJ2-1, the complete variable domain reads KAGVTQTPRYLIKTRGQQVTLSCSPISGHRSVSWYQQTPGQGLQFLFEYFSETQRNKGNFPGRFSGRQFSNSRSEMNVSTLELGDSALYLCASATSPGYYNEQFFGPGTRLTVL.

This clonotype was recorded a few times. The J gene is TRBJ2-3, the V gene TRBV7-2, with D uncertain. This CDR3 is built from 15 residues. The germline CDR1 and CDR2 sequences are SGHTA and FQGNSA. The germline V and J ends were trimmed by 1 base and 2 bases, with 10 bases remaining between them. The chain's CDR3 is CASSLGVADTDTQYF. CDR3 sequence (DNA): TGTGCCAGCAGCTTAGGAGTAGCAGACACAGATACGCAGTATTTT.

Comments on this clonotype: With a much larger clone just one base away, this may be a read error. The CDR3 DNA reads TGTGTCAGCAGACCCGGTCGGATTGTGGGAAAGACCCAGTACTTC. The encoded protein is CVSRPGRIVGKTQYF. The J gene is TRBJ2-5, the V gene TRBV12-3 or TRBV12-4, with D unclear. CDR3 length: 15 residues.

There are many counts of this clonotype. This chain uses TRBV10-2 with TRBJ1-5, with no clear D. This CDR3 contains 15 residues. CDR1 is WSHSY, CDR2 SAAADI, per germline. Deletions cut 2 bases from V and 2 bases from J, with 10 bases between. CDR3 DNA: TGCGCCAGCAGTGAGGGGGTGTGGGGCAATCAGCCCCAGCATTTT. Amino acid sequence: CASSEGVWGNQPQHF.

In this sample, this clonotype turned up many times. Here the CDR3 DNA reads TGTGCCAGCAGTTTAAGTGGGGGACAAGAGACCCAGTACTTC. Amino acids: CASSLSGGQETQYF. The rearrangement links TRBV12-3 or TRBV12-4 to TRBJ2-5; D may be TRBD1 or TRBD2 (5 bases each). CDR3 length equals 14 residues. Trimming removed 2 bases from V and 2 bases from J, with 9 bases in between.

This clonotype was seen many times. The V and J genes are TRBV12-3 or TRBV12-4 and TRBJ1-6; D is ambiguous. V dropped 3 bases and J dropped 6 bases, with 15 bases sitting between them. The CDR3 has 16 amino acids. CDR3 in amino acids: CASSFGPPLANSPLHF. The CDR3 DNA sequence: TGTGCCAGCAGTTTTGGGCCACCTCTGGCTAATTCACCCCTCCACTTT.

This clonotype occurred many times. The chain has TRBV12-3 or TRBV12-4 and TRBJ1-6; TRBD1 might be the D (6 bases). The CDR3 extends over 14 amino acids. V lost 2 bases to trimming and J lost 10 bases, with 12 bases between them. Written as DNA, the CDR3 is TGTGCCAGCAGTTTACAGGGGTTCGGATCACCCCTCCACTTT. The encoded protein is CASSLQGFGSPLHF.

This clonotype was picked up many times. The rearrangement uses TRBV7-8 and TRBJ2-2; 8 bases line up with TRBD2. The CDR3 covers 16 residues. Trimming took 6 bases from V and 5 from J; bases not matched to a gene: 11. Germline lookup yields CDR1 SGHVS and CDR2 FQNEAQ. The CDR3 spells CASSIHVAGLTGELFF. In nucleotides, the CDR3 is TGTGCCAGCAGTATCCACGTAGCGGGGTTGACCGGGGAGCTGTTTTTT.

This clonotype was detected only a few times. The gene calls are TRBV20-1 and TRBJ1-3; unclear D gene. The CDR3 loop spans 14 amino acids. The ends were cut back, 6 bases at V and 0 bases at J, with 12 bases in the middle. From germline, CDR1 is DFQATT and CDR2 SNEGSKA (reference sequence). The CDR3, as DNA: TGCAGTGCGCCTGACGCGAGCTCTGGAAACACCATATATTTT. This sequence encodes CSAPDASSGNTIYF.

This clonotype was detected many times. The chain couples TRBV12-3 or TRBV12-4 to TRBJ1-1; D unclear. The CDR3 spans 14 residues. Trimming cost V 3 bases and J 6 bases, with 14 bases left between them. CDR3 in amino acids: CASSFATLGSEAFF. The CDR3 coding sequence is TGTGCCAGCAGTTTTGCCACGTTGGGGTCTGAAGCTTTCTTT.

This clonotype was seen at least ten times. The J gene is TRBJ2-1, the V gene TRBV5-5; D not certain. Germline values: CDR1 SGHKS, CDR2 YYEKEE (reference sequence). The CDR3 runs 12 residues. Trimming shortened V by 4 bases and J by 4 bases, and 6 bases separated the two germline ends. Written as DNA, the CDR3 is TGTGCCAGCAGCCCCGGATACAATGAGCAGTTCTTC. Encoded protein: CASSPGYNEQFF.

This clonotype was seen repeatedly, ten times or more. The chain links TRBV20-1 to TRBJ2-5; D gene unclear. Germline CDR1 is DFQATT and CDR2 is SNEGSKA (reference sequence). V lost 6 bases and J lost 1, with 9 bases in between. The CDR3 is 12 residues long. Written as DNA, the CDR3 is TGCAGTGCCAAGACGGCCCAAGAGACCCAGTACTTC. Protein sequence: CSAKTAQETQYF.

With respect to this clonotype: Relative to the germline gene, one junction end is altered; a read error may explain this. This chain joins TRBV4-2 and TRBJ2-3; D is ambiguous. This CDR3 has 13 amino acids. Per germline, CDR1 LGHNA and CDR2 YNFKEQ. The DNA of the CDR3 is TGTGCCAGCAACCAAGTCCCAACAGACACGCAGTATTTT. It codes for CASNQVPTDTQYF.

This clonotype was seen at least ten times. This chain joins TRBV24-1 and TRBJ2-2; D uncertain. CDR1 is KGHDR, CDR2 SFDVKD, per germline. The CDR3 length is 16 residues. Trimming shortened V by 1 base and J by 0 bases, and 8 bases separated the two germline ends. The DNA for the CDR3 is TGTGCCACCAGTGATTTTTCGCAGGCGAACACCGGGGAGCTGTTTTTT. It yields the protein CATSDFSQANTGELFF.

This clonotype has ten or more counts. This chain joins TRBV19 and TRBJ2-3; D is undetermined. Trimming shortened V by 6 bases and J by 7 bases, and 14 bases separated the two germline ends. Germline CDR1 reads LNHDA; CDR2 reads SQIVND (reference sequence). The CDR3 is 13 residues long. The CDR3 bases are TGTGCCAGTAGCGGGTCTCGAGGCAATACGCAGTATTTT. Translation gives CASSGSRGNTQYF. Full variable domain (remainder filled in from reference TRBV19 and TRBJ2-3): DGGITQSPKYLFRKEGQNVTLSCEQNLNHDAMYWYRQDPGQGLRLIYYSQIVNDFQKGDIAEGYSVSREKKESFPLTVTSAQKNPTAFYLCASSGSRGNTQYFGPGTRLTVL.

This clonotype has a count of ten or more. V and J are TRBV7-9 and TRBJ2-1, with D uncertain. The CDR3 has 16 amino acids. Germline CDR1 and CDR2: SEHNR and FQNEAQ (reference sequence). V lost 8 bases to trimming and J lost 2 bases, with 19 bases between them. In nucleotides, the CDR3 is TGTGCCAGCCCTGTCGAGTTCATGGGCGCCTACAATGAGCAGTTCTTC. The encoded protein is CASPVEFMGAYNEQFF.

This clonotype was detected only a few times. The chain links TRBV18 to TRBJ1-5, with TRBD1 identical over 7 bases. The J segment lost 4 bases and the V segment lost 0 bases, leaving 3 bases of the junction unmatched. CDR1 KGHSH and CDR2 LQKENI come from the germline V gene. This CDR3 is 15 amino acids long. In nucleotides, the CDR3 is TGTGCCAGCTCACCACCGGAGACAGGGAATCAGCCCCAGCATTTT. Translating gives CASSPPETGNQPQHF.

This clonotype was detected ten times or more. This sequence joins TRBV5-5 and TRBJ2-1; 8 bases fit TRBD1. The V and J ends lost 7 bases and 6 bases, in that order; junction bases with no gene match: 12. The CDR3 runs to 15 residues. Germline V lookup: CDR1 SGHKS, CDR2 YYEKEE (reference sequence). CDR3 nucleotide sequence: TGTGCCAGCTCGCCACAGGGGGGCTCTGTCAATGAGCAGTTCTTC. Encoded protein: CASSPQGGSVNEQFF.

The V call is TRBV7-9, the J call TRBJ2-1; TRBD1 agrees at 8 bases. J lost 5 bases, V lost 5 bases, and 8 bases had no gene match. The CDR3 has 15 residues. CDR1 and CDR2 (germline): SEHNR, FQNEAQ (reference sequence). CDR3 loop: CASSPSGTGDNEQFF. As DNA, the CDR3 is TGTGCCAGCAGCCCGTCCGGGACAGGAGACAATGAGCAGTTCTTC.

There are many counts of this clonotype. This chain joins TRBV7-9 and TRBJ1-2; D is uncertain. The CDR3 runs to 12 residues. Germline values: CDR1 SEHNR, CDR2 FQNEAQ (reference sequence). Trimming took off 3 bases at V and 5 bases at J, with 7 bases between the two ends. The CDR3 is CASSFNGYGYTF. The CDR3 DNA reads TGTGCCAGCAGCTTTAACGGTTATGGCTACACCTTC.

This clonotype has a count of ten or more. J is TRBJ2-7 and V is TRBV7-9; D is possibly TRBD1 (6 bases). The CDR3 has 13 residues. CDR1 SEHNR and CDR2 FQNEAQ come from the germline V gene (reference sequence). V was shortened by 5 bases and J by 9 bases, with 17 bases between the two germline ends. The CDR3 is CASSHPQGAAQYF. CDR3 in DNA: TGTGCCAGCAGCCACCCACAGGGCGCGGCGCAGTACTTC.

This clonotype showed up many times. The chain links TRBV11-2 to TRBJ2-5; TRBD2 aligns across 13 bases. The CDR3 loop spans 18 amino acids. The J segment lost 1 base and the V segment lost 5 bases, leaving 10 bases of the junction unmatched. Germline CDR1 is SGHAT and CDR2 is FQNNGV. The CDR3 DNA reads TGTGCCAGCAGCCGATATGGGACTAGCGGGACCCCCCAAGAGACCCAGTACTTC. It is translated as CASSRYGTSGTPQETQYF.